What follows is one T cell receptor (beta chain) and its context. The antigen remains unidentified. The authors ran a second PCR of about 7 to 12 cycles using a sample-barcoded 5' primer and a J-beta primer mix. Carrying 12 random nucleotides, a template-switch adaptor labeled each individual cDNA molecule. MiXCR, applied by TCRdb to the 5' RACE reads, yields one record per CDR3 protein. The sample has 2 million or so distinct CDR3 sequences; 49% are singletons. The sample originates from a study of blood T cells in healthy people across ages. Overall study results and limits: It was held that diversity estimates obtained from one million T cells represented underestimates.

Looked up from germline, CDR1 is MDHEN and CDR2 is SYDVKM. V shed 6 bases and J 3 bases; nucleotides not matched to a gene: 4. The CDR3 loop spans 14 amino acids. The J gene is TRBJ2-1, the V gene TRBV28; 8 nucleotides agree with TRBD1. Sequencing was performed on blood. The source of this sequence is a woman in her forties in good health. The CDR3 spells CASRGTGDYNEQFF. In DNA form, the CDR3 reads TGTGCCAGCAGAGGGACAGGTGACTACAATGAGCAGTTCTTC.